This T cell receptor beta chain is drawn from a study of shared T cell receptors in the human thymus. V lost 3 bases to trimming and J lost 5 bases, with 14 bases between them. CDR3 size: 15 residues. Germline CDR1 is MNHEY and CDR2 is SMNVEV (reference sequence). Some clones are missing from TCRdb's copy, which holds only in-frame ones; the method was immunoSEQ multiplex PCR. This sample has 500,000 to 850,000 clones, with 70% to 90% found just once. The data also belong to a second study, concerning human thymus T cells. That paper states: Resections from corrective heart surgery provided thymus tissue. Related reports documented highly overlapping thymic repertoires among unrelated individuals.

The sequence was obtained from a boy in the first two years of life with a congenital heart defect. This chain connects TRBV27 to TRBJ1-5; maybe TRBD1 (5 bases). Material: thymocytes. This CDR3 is CASSFAGSRDQPQHF. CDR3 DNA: TGTGCCAGCAGTTTTGCAGGGTCCCGAGATCAGCCCCAGCATTTT.